This T cell receptor (beta chain) was sequenced in a study of cytomegalovirus exposure and HLA in healthy donors. Findings and caveats of the study: The authors later linked a missense DCLRE1C variant to TCR beta V- and J-gene trimming.

PCR was performed using 60 Vbeta and 13 Jbeta primers. Sequenced by immunoSEQ multiplex PCR; TCRdb stores in-frame clones only, minus some. The sample lists some 150,000 clones, more than 80% occurring once. This CDR3 contains 13 residues. Trimming removed 7 bases from V and 5 bases from J; junction bases left unmatched: 7. Germline CDR1 is SGHRS and CDR2 is YFSETQ. Regarding this clone: Its antigen is unidentified.

Sequenced: PBMCs. The genes are TRBV5-1 and TRBJ2-5; TRBD1 aligns across 8 bases. The sequence derives from a middle-aged woman in good health and CMV-seropositive. Here the CDR3 reads CASFRDRRETQYF. In nucleotides, the CDR3 is TGCGCCAGCTTCCGGGACAGGCGGGAGACCCAGTACTTC. Supplemented by reference TRBV5-1 and TRBJ2-5, the full variable domain reads KAGVTQTPRYLIKTRGQQVTLSCSPISGHRSVSWYQQTPGQGLQFLFEYFSETQRNKGNFPGRFSGRQFSNSRSEMNVSTLELGDSALYLCASFRDRRETQYFGPGTRLLVL.